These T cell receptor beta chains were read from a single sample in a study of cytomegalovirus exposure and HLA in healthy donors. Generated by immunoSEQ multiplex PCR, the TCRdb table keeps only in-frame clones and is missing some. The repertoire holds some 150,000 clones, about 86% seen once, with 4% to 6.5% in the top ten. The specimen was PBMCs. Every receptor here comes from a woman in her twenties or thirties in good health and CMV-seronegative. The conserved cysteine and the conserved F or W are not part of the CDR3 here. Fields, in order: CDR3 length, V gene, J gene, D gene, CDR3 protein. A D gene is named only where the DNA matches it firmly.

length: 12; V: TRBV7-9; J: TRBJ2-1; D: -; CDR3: ASSLRDGNNEQF
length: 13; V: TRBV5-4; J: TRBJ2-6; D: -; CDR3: ASSARAAGANVLT
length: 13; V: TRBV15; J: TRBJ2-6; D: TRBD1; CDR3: ATGQGSSGANVLT
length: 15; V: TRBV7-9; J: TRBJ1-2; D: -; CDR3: ASSFGQPQTAPYGYT
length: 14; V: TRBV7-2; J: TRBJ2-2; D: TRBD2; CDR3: ASSGRDYPNTGELF
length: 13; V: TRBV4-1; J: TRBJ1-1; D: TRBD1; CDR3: ASSQEDRVNTEAF
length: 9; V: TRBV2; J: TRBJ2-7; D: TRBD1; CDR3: ARSYRGEQY
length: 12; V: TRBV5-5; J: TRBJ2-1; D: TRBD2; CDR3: ASSLEREGDEQF
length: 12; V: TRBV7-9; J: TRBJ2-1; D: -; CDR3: ASSLPTGVPEQF
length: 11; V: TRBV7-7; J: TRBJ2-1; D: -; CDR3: ASSSGIGDEQF
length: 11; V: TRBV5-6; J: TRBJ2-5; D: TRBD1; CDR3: ATRGTAQETQY
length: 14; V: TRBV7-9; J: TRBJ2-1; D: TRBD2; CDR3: ASSPWLAGTYNEQF
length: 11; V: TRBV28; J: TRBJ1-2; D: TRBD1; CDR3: ASSLQGEYGYT
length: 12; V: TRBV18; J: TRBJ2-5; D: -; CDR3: ASSPRGNQETQY